This TCR beta chain was retrieved from a study of blood T cell repertoires in COVID-19. Clones were read by immunoSEQ multiplex PCR, and TCRdb kept only the in-frame ones, dropping some. The sample contains roughly 77,000 clones, under 80% of which appear only once. Unmatched junction bases numbered 7, after V lost 5 bases and J lost 6 bases. Germline assignment: CDR1 SGHAT and CDR2 FQNNGV. The CDR3 covers 14 residues. The sequence came from a human donor in a cohort sampled during active COVID-19. The sample comprised peripheral blood. The chain links TRBV11-2 to TRBJ1-3; 7 bases map to TRBD1. The DNA for the CDR3 is TGTGCCAGCAGCACCCGGGACAGATTAAACACCATATATTTT. Translation gives CASSTRDRLNTIYF.